This T cell receptor beta chain appears in the sequencing data of a study of cytomegalovirus exposure and HLA in healthy donors. Germline loops: CDR1 MNHEY, CDR2 SMNVEV (reference sequence). This CDR3 has 16 residues. Unmatched junction bases numbered 6, after V lost 4 bases and J lost 0 bases. General study findings and limits: A list of more than 150 TCR beta chains associated with cytomegalovirus was given. Published work reported that the classifier diagnosed cytomegalovirus status with high specificity and sensitivity. A later analysis found first-cohort TCR clusters tended to co-occur in the 110 or so validation repertoires.

Regarding this clone: What it binds is unknown. The same CDR3 also results from other DNA sequences found in this sample.

Repertoires were generated with immunoSEQ multiplex PCR, while TCRdb's copy carries only in-frame clones and drops some. The sample lists tens of thousands of clones, over 85% seen once, with around 3.3% in the top ten. This TCR was sampled from a woman in her 30s in good health and CMV-seronegative. V and J are TRBV27 and TRBJ1-5; TRBD1 matches at 7 bases. The sequenced material came from PBMCs. The CDR3 here is CASSSSRGYSNQPQHF. For the CDR3, the DNA is TGTGCCAGCAGTTCCAGCAGGGGGTATAGCAATCAGCCCCAGCATTTT.